Listed below are T cell receptor beta chains from one sample, sequenced in a study of blood T cells in healthy people across ages. TCRdb independently ran MiXCR on the 5' RACE reads; one entry per CDR3 protein. The data show about 780,000 distinct CDR3 sequences, roughly 24% seen once. These data were also reused for a study on T cells of mothers and their children.

Sequenced: blood. The source of these receptors is a boy aged 10-17 years in good health. The conserved cysteine and the conserved F or W are not part of the CDR3 here.

v_call	cdr3_aa
TRBV7-2	ASSLTRQGRRGEKLF
TRBV5-1	ASSSGGTSVKETQY
TRBV11-3	ASSLTRRGIQY
TRBV7-9	ASFTSSGANVLT
TRBV20-1	SARDRQVSLEKLF
TRBV6-1	ASSYNEQF
TRBV27	ASSLGTSGNNEQF
TRBV9	ASIGRSRTYQQY
TRBV4-2	ASSQDHGGAGEQY
TRBV18	ANPPPVGSETQY
TRBV10-3	AISQQPGTGDTGELF
TRBV5-1	ASSSGQGNEQY
TRBV27	ASSLWGGQGRTDTQY
TRBV5-1	ASSLEGRGNTDTQY
TRBV20-1	SAVTGGQETQY
TRBV10-1	ASFRSSKGYEQY
TRBV27	ASSSNRRGIGYT
TRBV7-2	ASSLDRYSSYEQY
TRBV7-3	ASSQTTNSPLH
TRBV9	ASSVAGSQTGELF
TRBV10-3	AISESDPWTGATYEQY
TRBV7-3	ASSPNGRRSTDTQY
TRBV5-6	ASSVGQGYSNQPQH
TRBV7-9	ASSLGQVAYEQY
TRBV6-4	ASSPEHRNEQF
TRBV6-6	ASSQTDRSNYGYT
TRBV6-5	ASGTGGKGYT
TRBV20-1	SASTQGLGDEQF
TRBV6-6	ASRRGGGMNTEAF
TRBV7-3	ASSPLPGQETQY
TRBV5-1	ASSSAGSDETQY
TRBV7-8	ASSLGTGGLEGEKLF
TRBV6-5	ASSYSGKTDSPLH
TRBV4-1	ASSQPTLGNTEAF
TRBV5-1	ASSLVAGEGDTQY
TRBV20-1	SARVLGGWSRTDTQY
TRBV9	ASSPRTMGETQY
TRBV12-3/TRBV12-4	ASSPRVARISYEQY
TRBV6-2/TRBV6-3	ASSRGAFRSYEQY
TRBV12-3/TRBV12-4	ASSYRDRENTIY
TRBV29-1	SVRQGANTEAF
TRBV27	ASRLSDRGREKLF
TRBV7-2	ASSLTSGVSDTQY
TRBV6-5	ASSYGGYSDEQY
TRBV7-2	ASSPPRQGAAYEQY
TRBV7-6	ASSPEVSEGETQY
TRBV10-1	ASSEHWTPGNEQF
TRBV20-1	SASLAGGPQETQY
TRBV5-6	ASSPGFVQGEKLF
TRBV3-1	ASSQEDRAPHTEAF